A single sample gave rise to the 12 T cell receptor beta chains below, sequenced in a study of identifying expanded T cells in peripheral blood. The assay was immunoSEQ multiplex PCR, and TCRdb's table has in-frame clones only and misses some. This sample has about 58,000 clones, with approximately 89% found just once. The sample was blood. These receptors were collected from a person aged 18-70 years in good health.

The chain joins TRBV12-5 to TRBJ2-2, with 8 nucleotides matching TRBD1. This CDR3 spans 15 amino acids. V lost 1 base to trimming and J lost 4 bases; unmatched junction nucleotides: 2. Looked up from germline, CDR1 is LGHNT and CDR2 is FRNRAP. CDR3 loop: CASGLGQGSTGELFF. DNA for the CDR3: TGTGCTAGTGGTTTGGGACAGGGGAGCACCGGGGAGCTGTTTTTT.

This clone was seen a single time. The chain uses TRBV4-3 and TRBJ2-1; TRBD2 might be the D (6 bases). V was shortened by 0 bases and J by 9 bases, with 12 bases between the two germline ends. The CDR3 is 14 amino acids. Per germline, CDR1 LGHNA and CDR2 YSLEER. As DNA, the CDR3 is TGCGCCAGCAGCCAAGAATCGGGGGAAGGTGAGCAGTTCTTC. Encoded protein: CASSQESGEGEQFF.

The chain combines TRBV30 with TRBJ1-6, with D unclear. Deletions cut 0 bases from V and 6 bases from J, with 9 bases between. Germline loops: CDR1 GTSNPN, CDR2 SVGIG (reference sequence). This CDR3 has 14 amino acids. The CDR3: CAWSVSFVNSPLHF. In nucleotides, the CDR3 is TGTGCCTGGAGTGTAAGTTTCGTTAATTCACCCCTCCACTTT.

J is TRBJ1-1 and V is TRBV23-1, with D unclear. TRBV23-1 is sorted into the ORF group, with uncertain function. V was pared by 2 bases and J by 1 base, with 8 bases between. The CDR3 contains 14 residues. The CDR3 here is CASSQLGENTEAFF. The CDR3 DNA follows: TGCGCCAGCAGTCAACTGGGAGAGAACACTGAAGCTTTCTTT.

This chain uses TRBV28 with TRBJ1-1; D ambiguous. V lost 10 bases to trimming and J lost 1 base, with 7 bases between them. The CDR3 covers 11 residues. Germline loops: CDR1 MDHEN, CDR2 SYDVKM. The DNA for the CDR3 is TGTGCCACTACAGCGAACACTGAAGCTTTCTTT. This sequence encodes CATTANTEAFF.

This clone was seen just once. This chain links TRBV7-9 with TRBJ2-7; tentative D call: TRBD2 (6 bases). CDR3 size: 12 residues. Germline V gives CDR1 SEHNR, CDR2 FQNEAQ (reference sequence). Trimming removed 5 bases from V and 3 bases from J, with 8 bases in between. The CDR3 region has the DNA TGTGCCAGCAGCCCGGACTACTACGAGCAGTACTTC. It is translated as CASSPDYYEQYF.

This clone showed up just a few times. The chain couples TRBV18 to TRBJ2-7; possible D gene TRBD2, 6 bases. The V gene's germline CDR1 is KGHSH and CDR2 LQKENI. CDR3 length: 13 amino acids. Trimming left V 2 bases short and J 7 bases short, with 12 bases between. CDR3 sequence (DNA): TGTGCCAGCTCACCAGGGGGGATCCTTGAGCAGTACTTC. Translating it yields CASSPGGILEQYF.

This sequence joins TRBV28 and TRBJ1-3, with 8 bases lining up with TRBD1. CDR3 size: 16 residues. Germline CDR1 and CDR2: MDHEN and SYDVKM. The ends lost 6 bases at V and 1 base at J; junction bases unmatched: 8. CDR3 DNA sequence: TGTGCCAGCAGCCGTCTCCAGGGGGCGTCTGGAAACACCATATATTTT. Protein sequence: CASSRLQGASGNTIYF. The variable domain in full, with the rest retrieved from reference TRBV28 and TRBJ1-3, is DVKVTQSSRYLVKRTGEKVFLECVQDMDHENMFWYRQDPGLGLRLIYFSYDVKMKEKGDIPEGYSVSREKKERFSLILESASTNQTSMYLCASSRLQGASGNTIYFGEGSWLTVV.

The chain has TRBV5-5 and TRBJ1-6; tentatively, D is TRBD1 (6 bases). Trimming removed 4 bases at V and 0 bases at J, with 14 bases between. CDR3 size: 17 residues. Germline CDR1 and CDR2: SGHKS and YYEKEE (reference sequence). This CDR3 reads CASSLGGRPSYNSPLHF. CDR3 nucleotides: TGTGCCAGCAGCCTTGGGGGCAGGCCCTCCTATAATTCACCCCTCCACTTT.

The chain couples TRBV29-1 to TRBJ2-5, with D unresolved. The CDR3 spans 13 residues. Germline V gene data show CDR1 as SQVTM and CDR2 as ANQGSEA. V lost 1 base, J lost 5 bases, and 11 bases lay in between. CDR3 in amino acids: CSVEGTGAETQYF. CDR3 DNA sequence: TGCAGCGTTGAAGGGACCGGCGCTGAGACCCAGTACTTC.

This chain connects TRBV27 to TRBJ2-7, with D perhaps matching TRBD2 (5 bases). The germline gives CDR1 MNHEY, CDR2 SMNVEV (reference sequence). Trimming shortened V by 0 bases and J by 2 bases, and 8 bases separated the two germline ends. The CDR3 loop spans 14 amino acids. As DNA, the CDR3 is TGTGCCAGCAGTTTATCATCGGGAACCTACGAGCAGTACTTC. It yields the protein CASSLSSGTYEQYF.

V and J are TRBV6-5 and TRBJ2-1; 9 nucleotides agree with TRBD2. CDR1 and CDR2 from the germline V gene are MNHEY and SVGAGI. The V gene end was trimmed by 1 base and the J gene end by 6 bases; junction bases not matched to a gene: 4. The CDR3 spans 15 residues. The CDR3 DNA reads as TGTGCCAGCAGTTACTTAGCGGGAGAAGTCAATGAGCAGTTCTTC. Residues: CASSYLAGEVNEQFF.